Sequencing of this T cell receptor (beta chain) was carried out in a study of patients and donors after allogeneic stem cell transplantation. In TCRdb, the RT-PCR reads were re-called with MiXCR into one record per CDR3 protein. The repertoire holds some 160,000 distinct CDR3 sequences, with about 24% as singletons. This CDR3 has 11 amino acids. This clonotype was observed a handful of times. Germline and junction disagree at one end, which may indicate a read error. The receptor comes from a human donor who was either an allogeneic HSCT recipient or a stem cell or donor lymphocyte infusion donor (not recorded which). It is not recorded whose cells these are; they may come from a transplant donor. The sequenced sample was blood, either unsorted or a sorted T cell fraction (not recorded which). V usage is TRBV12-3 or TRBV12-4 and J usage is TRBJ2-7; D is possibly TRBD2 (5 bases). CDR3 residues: CASRLALEQYF. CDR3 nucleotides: TGTGCCAGCAGATTAGCGTTGGAGCAGTACTTC.